The clone carrying this T cell receptor (beta chain) was detected once. Its matching antigen is unknown. The data were taken from a study of siplizumab effects on memory and regulatory T cells. TCR templates, some 10^5 per sample, were assayed. Method: immunoSEQ multiplex PCR; TCRdb's copy keeps in-frame clones and lacks some. Found here are about 87,000 clones, 94% of them singletons; the top ten hold 0.3%. Study results and limitations: Siplizumab led to significantly less abundant alloreactive sequences that could be traced back to unstimulated CD4+ memory cells. An assignable phenotype, naive or memory, was missing from roughly 78-96% of proliferating CD4+ or CD8+ clones. Poor capture below about 10^-5 frequency left most alloreactive clones unmapped to unstimulated subsets.

The CDR3 has 14 residues. Germline CDR1 is ENHRY and CDR2 is SYGVKD. Trimming removed 6 bases from V and 6 bases from J; junction bases left unmatched: 9. Input material: non-Treg CD4+ T cells sorted from blood. The chain links TRBV10-3 to TRBJ2-3, with 7 nucleotides matching TRBD2. The TCR originated in a human donor in good health. As DNA, the CDR3 is TGTGCCATCAGAAGACTAGCAGAAAAGGATACGCAGTATTTT. Translation gives CAIRRLAEKDTQYF.